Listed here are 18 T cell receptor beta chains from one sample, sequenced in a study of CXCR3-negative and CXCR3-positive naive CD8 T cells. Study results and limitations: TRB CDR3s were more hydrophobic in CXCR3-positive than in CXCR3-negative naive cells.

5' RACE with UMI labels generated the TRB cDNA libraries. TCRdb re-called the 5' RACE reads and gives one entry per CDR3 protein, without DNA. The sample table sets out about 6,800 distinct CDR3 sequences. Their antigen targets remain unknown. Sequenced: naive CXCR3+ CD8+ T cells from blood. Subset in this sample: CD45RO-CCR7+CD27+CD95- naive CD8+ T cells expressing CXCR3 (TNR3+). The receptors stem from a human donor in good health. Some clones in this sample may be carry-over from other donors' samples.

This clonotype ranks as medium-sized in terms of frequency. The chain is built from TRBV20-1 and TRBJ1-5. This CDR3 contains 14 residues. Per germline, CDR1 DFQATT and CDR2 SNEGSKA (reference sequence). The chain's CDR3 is CSASLQTYNQPQHF.

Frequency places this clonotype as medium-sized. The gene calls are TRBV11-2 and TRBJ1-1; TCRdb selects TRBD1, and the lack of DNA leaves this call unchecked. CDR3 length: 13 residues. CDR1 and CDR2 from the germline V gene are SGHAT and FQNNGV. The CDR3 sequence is CASSFPDRDGAFF.

This CDR3 reads CSVFTGDAYEQYF. This chain links TRBV29-1 with TRBJ2-7; the D call of TRBD1 rests on TCRdb alone, since no DNA is present to check it. The germline CDR1 and CDR2 sequences are SQVTM and ANQGSEA. This CDR3 has 13 amino acids.

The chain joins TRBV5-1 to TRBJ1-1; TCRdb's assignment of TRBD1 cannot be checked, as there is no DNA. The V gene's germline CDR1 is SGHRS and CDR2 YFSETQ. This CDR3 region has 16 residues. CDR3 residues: CASSFRGTSGYPEAFF.

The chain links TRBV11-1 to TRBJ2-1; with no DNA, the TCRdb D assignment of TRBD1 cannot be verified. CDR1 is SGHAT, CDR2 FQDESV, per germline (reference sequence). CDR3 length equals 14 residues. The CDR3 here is CASSPRDRDDEQFF. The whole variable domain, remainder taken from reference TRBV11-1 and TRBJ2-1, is EAEVAQSPRYKITEKSQAVAFWCDPISGHATLYWYRQILGQGPELLVQFQDESVVDDSQLPKDRFSAERLKGVDSTLKIQPAELGDSAMYLCASSPRDRDDEQFFGPGTRLTVL.

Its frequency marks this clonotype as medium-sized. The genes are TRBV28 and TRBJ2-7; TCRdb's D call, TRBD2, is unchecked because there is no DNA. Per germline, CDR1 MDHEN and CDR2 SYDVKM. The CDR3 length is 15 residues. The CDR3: CASSGPGLALYEQYF.

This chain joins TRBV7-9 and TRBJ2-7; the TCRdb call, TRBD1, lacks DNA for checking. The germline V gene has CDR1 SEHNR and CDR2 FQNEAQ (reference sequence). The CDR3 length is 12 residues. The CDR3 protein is CASSGTGNEQYF.

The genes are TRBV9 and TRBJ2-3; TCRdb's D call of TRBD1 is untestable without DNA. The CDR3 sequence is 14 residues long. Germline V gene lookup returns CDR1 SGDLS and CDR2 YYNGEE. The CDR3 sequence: CASTTRDNTDTQYF.

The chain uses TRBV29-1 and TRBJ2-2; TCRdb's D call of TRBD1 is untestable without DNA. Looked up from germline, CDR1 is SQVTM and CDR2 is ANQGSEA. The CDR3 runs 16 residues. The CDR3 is CSVEGRGLTNTGELFF.

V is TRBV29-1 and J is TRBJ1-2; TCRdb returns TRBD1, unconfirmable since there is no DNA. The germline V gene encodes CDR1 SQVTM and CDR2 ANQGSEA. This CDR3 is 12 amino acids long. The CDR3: CSVPGTGAGYTF.

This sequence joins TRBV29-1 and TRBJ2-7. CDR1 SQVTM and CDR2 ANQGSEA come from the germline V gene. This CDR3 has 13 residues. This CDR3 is CSVDVREPYEQYF.

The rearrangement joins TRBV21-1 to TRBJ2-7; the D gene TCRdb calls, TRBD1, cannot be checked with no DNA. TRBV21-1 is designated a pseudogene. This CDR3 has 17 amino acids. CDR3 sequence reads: CASSKEGARAETYEQYF.

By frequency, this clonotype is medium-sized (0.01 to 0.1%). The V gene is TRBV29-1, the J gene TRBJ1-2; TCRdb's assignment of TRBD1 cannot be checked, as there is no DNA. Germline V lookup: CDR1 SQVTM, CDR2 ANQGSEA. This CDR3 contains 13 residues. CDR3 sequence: CSVRDSGNYGYTF.

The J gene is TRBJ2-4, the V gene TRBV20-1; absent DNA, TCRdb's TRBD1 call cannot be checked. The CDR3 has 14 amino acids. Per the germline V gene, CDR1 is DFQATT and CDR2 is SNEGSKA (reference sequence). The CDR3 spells CSAGTPLAKNIQYF.

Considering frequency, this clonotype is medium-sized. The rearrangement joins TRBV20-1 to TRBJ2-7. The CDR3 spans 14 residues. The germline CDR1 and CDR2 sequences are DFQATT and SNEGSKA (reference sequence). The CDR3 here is CSAKDREPSYEQYF.

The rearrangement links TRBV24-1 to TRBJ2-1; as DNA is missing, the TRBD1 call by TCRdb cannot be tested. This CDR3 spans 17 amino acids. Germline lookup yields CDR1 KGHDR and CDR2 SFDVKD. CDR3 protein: CATSDLSLRGAYNEQFF.

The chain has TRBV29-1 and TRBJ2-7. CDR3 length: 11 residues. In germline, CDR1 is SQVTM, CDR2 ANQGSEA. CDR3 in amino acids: CSVLIIYEQYF.

CDR3 amino acids: CASSLDPDTQYF. This chain joins TRBV5-4 and TRBJ2-3. Germline-derived CDR1 and CDR2 are SGHNT and YYREEE (reference sequence). CDR3 size: 12 residues.